The 31 T cell receptor beta chains below were found in one sample sequenced in a study of blood T cell repertoires in COVID-19. The method was immunoSEQ multiplex PCR; TCRdb's version includes in-frame clones alone and lacks a portion of them. The data contain about 160,000 clones, 65% to 85% of them singletons. The sample was peripheral blood. All receptors derive from an elderly woman with acute or convalescent COVID-19.

The gene calls are TRBV19 and TRBJ2-1, with TRBD1 matching 10 bases. The CDR3 loop spans 16 amino acids. The V gene end was trimmed by 4 bases and the J gene end by 1 base; junction bases not matched to a gene: 4. Per germline, CDR1 LNHDA and CDR2 SQIVND (reference sequence). CDR3 bases: TGTGCCAGTAGTACGCGGACAGGGGGATCCTACAATGAGCAGTTCTTC. Translation gives CASSTRTGGSYNEQFF.

CDR3 DNA sequence: TGTGCCAGCAGCCAAGAGGACAGGGGCCGGGGCACTGAAGCTTTCTTT. This translates into CASSQEDRGRGTEAFF. The rearrangement joins TRBV14 to TRBJ1-1, with 9 bases lining up with TRBD1. J lost 4 bases, V lost 0 bases, and 6 bases had no gene match. Germline loops: CDR1 SGHDN, CDR2 FVKESK. This CDR3 comprises 16 residues.

This clone was seen just once. The chain combines TRBV7-9 with TRBJ2-7; D perhaps matches TRBD2 (7 bases). CDR1 and CDR2 (germline): SEHNR, FQNEAQ (reference sequence). This CDR3 has 13 residues. V gave up 1 base and J gave up 11 bases, with 15 bases separating them. CDR3 amino acids: CASSLVSGGGEYF. The DNA of the CDR3 is TGTGCCAGCAGCTTAGTTTCGGGGGGCGGTGAGTACTTC.

The V gene is TRBV1, the J gene TRBJ1-5. TRBV1 is listed as a pseudogene. The CDR3 is 15 amino acids. Here the CDR3 DNA reads TGCACCAGCAGCCTCCCGGGTGGAGTCTGGCAGCCCCAGCATTTT. Protein sequence: CTSSLPGGVWQPQHF.

This chain joins TRBV24-1 and TRBJ2-1, with D maybe TRBD2 (6 bases). Germline V lookup: CDR1 KGHDR, CDR2 SFDVKD. The CDR3 length is 14 residues. Trimming took off 6 bases at V and 9 bases at J, with 17 bases between the two ends. For the CDR3, the DNA is TGTGCCACCAGTAGCGGGCCCGATCGGGGTGAGCAGTTCTTC. As protein: CATSSGPDRGEQFF.

The CDR3 region has the DNA TGTGCCAGCAGCTCCGACAGGGGGCCTGGTGGAAACACCATATATTTT. It codes for CASSSDRGPGGNTIYF. The chain employs TRBV7-8 and TRBJ1-3; 10 bases fit TRBD1. The CDR3 sequence is 16 residues long. CDR1 and CDR2 (germline): SGHVS, FQNEAQ. With 4 bases clipped from V and 3 bases from J, the junction kept 6 bases outside the gene matches.

The chain combines TRBV5-1 with TRBJ2-7; a weak D match, TRBD2 (5 bases). Trimming cost V 1 base and J 2 bases, with 22 bases left between them. CDR1 is SGHRS and CDR2 is YFSETQ in the germline V gene. The CDR3 sequence is 18 residues long. CDR3 sequence: CASSLFLGSEGSPYEQYF. As DNA, the CDR3 is TGCGCCAGCAGCTTGTTTCTTGGTAGTGAGGGATCTCCCTACGAGCAGTACTTC.

Worth noting for this clone: Other DNA sequences in this specimen translate into the identical CDR3. The rearrangement uses TRBV28 and TRBJ2-5, with D uncertain. Trimming removed 3 bases from V and 5 bases from J, with 4 bases in between. The CDR3 sequence is 11 residues long. The germline gives CDR1 MDHEN, CDR2 SYDVKM. CDR3 sequence reads: CASSLEETQYF. The CDR3 DNA follows: TGTGCCAGCAGTTTGGAGGAGACCCAGTACTTC.

The J gene is TRBJ1-5, the V gene TRBV21-1; the table assigns TRBD1, which was not confirmed against the DNA. TRBV21-1 is listed as a pseudogene. The CDR3 consists of 15 residues. DNA of the CDR3: TGTGCCAGCAGCAAAGTACCGACAGGTCAACAGCCCCAGCATTTT. It codes for CASSKVPTGQQPQHF.

This chain links TRBV27 with TRBJ1-1; 7 nucleotides match TRBD1. CDR3 length equals 13 residues. Looked up from germline, CDR1 is MNHEY and CDR2 is SMNVEV (reference sequence). V was pared by 7 bases and J by 10 bases, with 12 bases of the junction left unmatched. CDR3 sequence (DNA): TGTGCCAGCATGCCTCGACAGGGATGGGGAGCTTTCTTT. This gives the protein CASMPRQGWGAFF.

V is TRBV9 and J is TRBJ1-2, with 8 bases matching TRBD1. The CDR3 runs 16 residues. J gave up 3 bases and V 4 bases, and 11 bases lay outside the gene matches. Germline CDR1 and CDR2: SGDLS and YYNGEE. The CDR3 region has the DNA TGTGCCAGCAGCCCGGCTCCGGGACAGGACCACTATGGCTACACCTTC. Amino acid sequence: CASSPAPGQDHYGYTF.

The chain recombines TRBV27 with TRBJ2-1, with TRBD2 identical over 11 bases. The CDR3 covers 22 residues. Germline loops: CDR1 MNHEY, CDR2 SMNVEV (reference sequence). V shed 1 base, J shed 8 bases, and the junction held 25 bases outside the gene matches. The CDR3, as DNA: TGTGCCAGCAGTTTATACGCTCCAAGCCTTAGCGGGAGGGCCTTGGGGTTCTATGAGCAGTTCTTC. Its protein is CASSLYAPSLSGRALGFYEQFF.

J is TRBJ2-2 and V is TRBV10-3; TRBD2 matches at 13 bases. The J segment lost 4 bases and the V segment lost 10 bases, leaving 9 bases of the junction unmatched. Germline CDR1 is ENHRY and CDR2 is SYGVKD. The CDR3 loop spans 16 amino acids. The CDR3 DNA reads TGTGCCACAGGACTAGCGGGAGCTCCGAGCACCGGGGAGCTGTTTTTT. It yields the protein CATGLAGAPSTGELFF.

There are a few counts of this clone. V and J are TRBV19 and TRBJ2-2; a possible D gene is TRBD2 (6 bases). V lost 7 bases to trimming and J lost 0 bases, with 12 bases between them. The CDR3 runs 15 residues. CDR1 is LNHDA and CDR2 is SQIVND in the germline V gene (reference sequence). This chain's CDR3 is CASNKGGANTGELFF. The CDR3, as DNA: TGTGCCAGTAATAAAGGAGGGGCGAACACCGGGGAGCTGTTTTTT.

Details on this clone: A read error may account for a junction end that differs from germline. The chain is built from TRBV2 and TRBJ2-7, with D perhaps TRBD1 or TRBD2 (7 bases each). This CDR3 has 16 residues. Per the germline V gene, CDR1 is SNHLY and CDR2 is FYNNEI. The CDR3 region has the DNA TGTGCCCGCAGGGGGGGAGGGGCTACGGGCTCCTACGAGCAGTACTTC. Its translation is CARRGGGATGSYEQYF.

V usage is TRBV30 and J usage is TRBJ2-3; D might be TRBD2 (6 bases). CDR3 length: 12 amino acids. Germline V gene lookup returns CDR1 GTSNPN and CDR2 SVGIG (reference sequence). Trimming pared 5 bases from V and 10 bases from J, leaving 16 bases between. The CDR3: CAWGRGPGAQYF. DNA for the CDR3: TGTGCCTGGGGGCGGGGCCCGGGGGCGCAGTATTTT.

This clone has just a few counts. The chain recombines TRBV4-2 with TRBJ2-1; possibly TRBD2 for D (5 bases). Germline lookup yields CDR1 LGHNA and CDR2 YNFKEQ. Trimming took 4 bases from V and 0 from J, leaving 13 bases between them. The CDR3 contains 16 residues. The CDR3: CASSPWLASSYNEQFF. The CDR3 coding sequence is TGTGCCAGCAGCCCTTGGCTAGCAAGCTCCTACAATGAGCAGTTCTTC.

The J gene is TRBJ2-3, the V gene TRBV3-1 (or the pseudogene TRBV3-2); perhaps TRBD2 as D (6 bases). The germline gives CDR1 LGHDT, CDR2 YNNKEL (reference sequence). Between the trimmed V and J ends, which lost 4 bases and 2 bases, there was a span of 13 bases. The CDR3 totals 15 residues. The CDR3 coding sequence is TGTGCCAGCAGCCTAGACGCGGGGCTCACAGATACGCAGTATTTT. As protein: CASSLDAGLTDTQYF.

The chain uses TRBV19 and TRBJ1-2, with D perhaps matching TRBD1 (5 bases). Germline V gives CDR1 LNHDA, CDR2 SQIVND (reference sequence). The CDR3 loop spans 13 amino acids. Trimming took 6 bases from V and 5 from J, leaving 13 bases between them. This CDR3 is CASRKDSLYGYTF. CDR3 DNA sequence: TGTGCCAGTAGAAAAGACAGCCTATATGGCTACACCTTC.

This clone was detected a few times. This same CDR3 is encoded by further DNA sequences in the sample. The rearrangement joins TRBV12-3 or TRBV12-4 to TRBJ1-1; weak D call: TRBD1 (6 bases). The CDR3 contains 13 residues. V lost 3 bases and J lost 3, with 8 bases in between. The CDR3 sequence: CASSLAGDTEAFF. The CDR3 nucleotides are TGTGCCAGCAGTTTGGCAGGGGACACTGAAGCTTTCTTT.

The V and J genes are TRBV5-1 and TRBJ2-3, with D possibly TRBD1 on 6 matching bases. Trimming shortened V by 3 bases and J by 3 bases, and 11 bases separated the two germline ends. The CDR3 contains 14 residues. The germline V gene has CDR1 SGHRS and CDR2 YFSETQ. CDR3 region: CASSYQGRTDTQYF. The CDR3 DNA sequence: TGCGCCAGCAGCTACCAGGGGAGAACAGATACGCAGTATTTT.

This clone was recorded once. V gene TRBV18 combines with J gene TRBJ2-7; D is unresolved. V was pared by 3 bases and J by 0 bases, with 9 bases between. CDR1 and CDR2 (germline): KGHSH, LQKENI. The CDR3 spans 14 residues. Written as DNA, the CDR3 is TGTGCCAGCTCACCGCGTCAGGACTCCTACGAGCAGTACTTC. Its protein product is CASSPRQDSYEQYF.

This clone was seen many times. The chain recombines TRBV19 with TRBJ1-3; 7 positions agree with TRBD1. The germline V gene encodes CDR1 LNHDA and CDR2 SQIVND (reference sequence). The CDR3 totals 17 residues. Trimming cost V 5 bases and J 0 bases; bases outside gene matches: 10. For the CDR3, the DNA is TGTGCCAGTAGTGAGGGTCGACAGGGCATCTCTGGAAACACCATATATTTT. Translating gives CASSEGRQGISGNTIYF.

The chain recombines TRBV7-3 with TRBJ1-4; D remains unclear. The CDR3 contains 14 residues. Germline assignment: CDR1 SGHTA and CDR2 FQGTGA. V was pared by 2 bases and J by 3 bases, with 7 bases between. The CDR3 coding sequence is TGTGCCAGCAGCTTAGGCGGAGCTAATGAAAAACTGTTTTTT. Its protein product is CASSLGGANEKLFF.

This chain uses TRBV2 with TRBJ1-3; D unresolved. CDR1 SNHLY and CDR2 FYNNEI come from the germline V gene. CDR3 size: 13 residues. The ends were cut back, 7 bases at V and 8 bases at J, with 15 bases in the middle. This CDR3 reads CASIGRSLDTIYF. CDR3 nucleotides: TGTGCCAGCATCGGGAGGTCTCTGGACACCATATATTTT. Full variable domain (remainder filled in from reference TRBV2 and TRBJ1-3): EPEVTQTPSHQVTQMGQEVILRCVPISNHLYFYWYRQILGQKVEFLVSFYNNEISEKSEIFDDQFSVERPDGSNFTLKIRSTKLEDSAMYFCASIGRSLDTIYFGEGSWLTVV.

In nucleotides, the CDR3 is TGTGCCAGCTCACCATTAGTACATGCGGATGAAAAACTGTTTTTT. The encoded protein is CASSPLVHADEKLFF. The chain carries TRBV18 and TRBJ1-4, with D unresolved. The CDR3 runs to 15 residues. The germline V and J ends were trimmed by 2 bases and 6 bases, with 13 bases remaining between them. Germline CDR1 is KGHSH and CDR2 is LQKENI.

This rearrangement joins TRBV6-5 to TRBJ1-1, with a tentative D call TRBD1 (5 bases). CDR3 length: 13 residues. The germline gives CDR1 MNHEY, CDR2 SVGAGI. The germline V and J ends were trimmed by 6 bases and 0 bases, with 8 bases remaining between them. CDR3 DNA: TGTGCCAGCAGAAGGACATTGAACACTGAAGCTTTCTTT. As protein: CASRRTLNTEAFF.

The chain joins TRBV5-1 to TRBJ1-1; D is unclear. The CDR3 is 15 residues long. Germline CDR1 SGHRS, CDR2 YFSETQ. V lost 2 bases and J 7 bases, leaving 18 bases between the germline ends. This chain's CDR3 is CASSLQRAAVSEAFF. CDR3 sequence (DNA): TGCGCCAGCAGCTTACAGAGGGCCGCGGTTAGTGAAGCTTTCTTT.

The J gene is TRBJ2-3, the V gene TRBV18; no reliable D call. The V gene's germline CDR1 is KGHSH and CDR2 LQKENI. The V and J ends lost 4 bases and 2 bases respectively, with 19 bases between them. The CDR3 contains 17 residues. CDR3 sequence (DNA): TGTGCCAGCTCACGACCGCTTTTAGCCGTCCCCACAGATACGCAGTATTTT. It is translated as CASSRPLLAVPTDTQYF.

The V call is TRBV6-5, the J call TRBJ1-3; no clear D gene. The CDR3 is 15 residues long. Trimming pared 0 bases from V and 4 bases from J, leaving 10 bases between. Germline V gives CDR1 MNHEY, CDR2 SVGAGI. CDR3 sequence: CASSYSWVEGNTIYF. CDR3 coding DNA: TGTGCCAGCAGTTACTCGTGGGTGGAGGGAAACACCATATATTTT.

The chain links TRBV6-5 to TRBJ2-2; no definite D call. Germline V lookup: CDR1 MNHEY, CDR2 SVGAGI. The CDR3 loop spans 14 amino acids. V was clipped by 7 bases and J by 4 bases, with 13 bases between them. This chain's CDR3 is CASNYEAGTGELFF. In nucleotides, the CDR3 is TGTGCCAGCAACTACGAGGCCGGCACCGGGGAGCTGTTTTTT.